Included here is one TCR beta chain sequence, with context. What antigen it recognizes has not been identified. Base quality data are lacking; no much larger clone is found one base away. The sample is drawn from a study of shared clonotypes between healthy human individuals (dated by TCRdb to the early 2020s). About the investigation overall: A couple of women and three men aged 18 to 49 years were included in the cohort. The study deeply sequenced blood TCR repertoires of several healthy adults to estimate repertoire size and the extent of clonotype sharing between individuals. Per donor, three plates each were used for CD4 naive and CD4 memory, two for CD8 naive, and one for CD8 memory. To increase sequencing depth and limit assay-specific biases, TCR repertoire library preparation and sequencing were carried out by different laboratories using diverse techniques. Each donor's leukapheresis produced roughly between roughly 0.85 and 9.5 billion PBMCs. Broader findings and caveats from the paper: Estimated clonotype richness was generally larger for naive than for memory subsets. Incomplete sequencing was indicated by rarefaction of sorted-subset datasets, despite the large sequencing depth. Compared with non-shared clonotypes, the clonotypes found in all four sorted-subset donors had higher generation probabilities. Pairwise subsampling led to the expectation that sequencing depth would affect the degree of clonotype sharing among donors. The small number of donors limited the genetic and exposure-history diversity represented. Sampling was limited to blood, and TCR repertoires in tissue likely differ from TCR repertoires in blood. About 4.5% of naive CD4, 3.5% of naive CD8, about 2.4% of memory CD4, and about 0.4% of memory CD8 clonotypes were shared across several donors.

Using the deep immunoSEQ assay, TCR CDR3 regions were amplified from genomic DNA by multiplex PCR. Genomic DNA extracted from each cell subset was distributed evenly over all wells of several immunoSEQ 96-well plates, and each plate served as one replicate. For sorted subsets, roughly 200 ng genomic DNA, equal to tens of thousands of T cell genomes, was loaded into each replicate PCR. Purified libraries were measured with a Qubit 3.0 fluorometer, size-checked on a Bioanalyzer 2100, and measured again with the KAPA Library Quantification kit. Every immunoSEQ 96-well plate was sequenced on a dedicated single-read 150-cycle Illumina NextSeq 550 flow cell. The published analysis was carried out like this. Because the immunoSEQ output included only junctional sequences and no quality scores, the filtering could not be the same as the filtering used for full-length reads. To assign V/J genes and CDR3, sequences were annotated using PyIR, a Python wrapper for IgBLAST v1.9, with IMGT germline references. Reads were filtered out if the reads had weak V/J assignments (E-value above 1e-6), no CDR3, stop codons, out-of-frame junctions, or ambiguous translated residues. A V3J clonotype was defined by an identical inferred V gene, J gene, and CDR3 amino acid sequence. The percentage overlap between two repertoires was calculated by dividing the number of shared unique clonotypes by the size of the smaller repertoire. Three approaches were used to assess repertoire richness: RTK rarefaction, the Chao1 estimator, and Recon v2.1 estimates of unobserved clonotypes. Generation probabilities for all TCRbeta clonotypes obtained by the gDNA method from a few donors were computed using OLGA. TCRdb limited this immuneACCESS table to in-frame rearrangements with V and J called. A share of clones is missing; checked studies link under half to unresolved V genes, and the rest is unexplained. V, J and clone size reflect that table, while D and trimming were determined from the DNA. In this sample the table shows roughly 2.5 million clones, approximately 94% of which occur a single time. Roughly 0.14% of the sample is held by the ten biggest clonotypes.

The CDR3 covers 14 residues, taking in both the cysteine and the phenylalanine. The CDR3 DNA has 42 bases and is translated from base 1. V is clipped by 3 bases and J by 1 base, and the sequence between their germline boundaries is 10 bases long. According to the germline V gene, CDR1 reads SGHTA and CDR2 reads FQGNSA. The donors were healthy, HIV-negative adults with no recently reported acute infections or vaccinations. All donors were Caucasian adults living in Nashville, Tennessee, USA. CD4+ T cells were enriched through magnetic negative selection, after which naive cells were positively selected on CD45RA and the remaining negative fraction served as the memory subset. After blood collection by leukapheresis, PBMCs were isolated using Ficoll-Histopaque density gradient centrifugation and then cryopreserved in the vapor phase of liquid nitrogen. Analytical flow cytometry was used to check the purity and quantity of each magnetically sorted T cell population. Genomic DNA was isolated from each sorted fraction and quantified by UV absorbance on a Nanodrop 2000c.

Here the chain combines TRBV7-2 and TRBJ2-7; confidence is insufficient to name the D gene. The sample was naive CD4+ T cells sorted from blood. This sample's cell subset or site label indicates: CD45RA+ positively selected. The TCR was taken from a man in his late teens or twenties in good health. The CDR3 in this case is CASSFEAASYEQYF. The DNA sequence follows: TGTGCCAGCAGCTTCGAGGCCGCTTCCTACGAGCAGTACTTC.